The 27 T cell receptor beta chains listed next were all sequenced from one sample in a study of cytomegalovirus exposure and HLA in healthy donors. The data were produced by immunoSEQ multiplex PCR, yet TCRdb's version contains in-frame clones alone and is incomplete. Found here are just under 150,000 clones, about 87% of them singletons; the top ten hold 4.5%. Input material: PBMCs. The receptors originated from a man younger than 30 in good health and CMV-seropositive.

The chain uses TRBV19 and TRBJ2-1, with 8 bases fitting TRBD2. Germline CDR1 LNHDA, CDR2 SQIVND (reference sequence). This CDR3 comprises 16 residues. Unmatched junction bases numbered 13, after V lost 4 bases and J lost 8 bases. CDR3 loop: CASSSRGGRSADEQFF. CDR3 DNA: TGTGCCAGTAGTAGTAGGGGCGGGAGGTCGGCCGATGAGCAGTTCTTC.

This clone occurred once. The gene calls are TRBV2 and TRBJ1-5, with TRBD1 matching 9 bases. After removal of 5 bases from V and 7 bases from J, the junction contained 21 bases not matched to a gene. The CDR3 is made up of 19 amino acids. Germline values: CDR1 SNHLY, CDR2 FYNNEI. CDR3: CASSPRFMDRGPGEQPQHF. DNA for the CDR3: TGTGCCAGCAGTCCGCGTTTCATGGACAGGGGTCCCGGCGAACAGCCCCAGCATTTT.

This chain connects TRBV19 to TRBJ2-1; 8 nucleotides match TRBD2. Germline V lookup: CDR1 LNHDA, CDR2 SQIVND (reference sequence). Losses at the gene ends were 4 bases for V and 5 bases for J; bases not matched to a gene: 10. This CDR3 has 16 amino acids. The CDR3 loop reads CASSTLGSGRHNEQFF. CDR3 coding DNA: TGTGCCAGTAGTACCCTCGGAAGCGGGAGACACAATGAGCAGTTCTTC. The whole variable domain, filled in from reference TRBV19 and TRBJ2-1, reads DGGITQSPKYLFRKEGQNVTLSCEQNLNHDAMYWYRQDPGQGLRLIYYSQIVNDFQKGDIAEGYSVSREKKESFPLTVTSAQKNPTAFYLCASSTLGSGRHNEQFFGPGTRLTVL.

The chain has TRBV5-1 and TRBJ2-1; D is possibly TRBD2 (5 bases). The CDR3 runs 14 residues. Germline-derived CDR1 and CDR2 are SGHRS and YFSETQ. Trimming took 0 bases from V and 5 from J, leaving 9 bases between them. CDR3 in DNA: TGCGCCAGCAGCTTGGCCAGCGGTAACAATGAGCAGTTCTTC. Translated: CASSLASGNNEQFF. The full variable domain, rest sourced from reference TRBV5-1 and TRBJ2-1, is KAGVTQTPRYLIKTRGQQVTLSCSPISGHRSVSWYQQTPGQGLQFLFEYFSETQRNKGNFPGRFSGRQFSNSRSEMNVSTLELGDSALYLCASSLASGNNEQFFGPGTRLTVL.

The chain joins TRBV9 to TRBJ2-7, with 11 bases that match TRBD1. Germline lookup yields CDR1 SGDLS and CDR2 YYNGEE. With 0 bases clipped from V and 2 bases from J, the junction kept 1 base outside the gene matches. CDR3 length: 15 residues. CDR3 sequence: CASSVEGQGAYEQYF. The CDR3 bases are TGTGCCAGCAGCGTAGAGGGACAGGGGGCCTACGAGCAGTACTTC.

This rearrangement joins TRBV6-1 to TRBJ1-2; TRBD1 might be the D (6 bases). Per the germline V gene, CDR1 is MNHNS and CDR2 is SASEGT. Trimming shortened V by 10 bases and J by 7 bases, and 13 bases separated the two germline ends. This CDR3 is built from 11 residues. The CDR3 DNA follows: TGTGCCACCTACAGGGATGTTGGCTACACCTTC. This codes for CATYRDVGYTF.

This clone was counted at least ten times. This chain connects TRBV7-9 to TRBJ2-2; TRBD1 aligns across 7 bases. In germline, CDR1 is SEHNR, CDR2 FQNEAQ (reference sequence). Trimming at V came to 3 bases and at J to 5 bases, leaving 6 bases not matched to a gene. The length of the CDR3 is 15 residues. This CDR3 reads CASSFRQGITGELFF. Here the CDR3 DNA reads TGTGCCAGCAGCTTTCGACAGGGAATTACCGGGGAGCTGTTTTTT.

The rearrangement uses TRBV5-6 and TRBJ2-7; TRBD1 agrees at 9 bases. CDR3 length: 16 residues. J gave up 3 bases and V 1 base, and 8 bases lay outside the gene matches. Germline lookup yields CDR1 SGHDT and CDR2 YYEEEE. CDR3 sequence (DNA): TGTGCCAGCAGCTTGAATGCGGGACAGGGATACTACGAGCAGTACTTC. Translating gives CASSLNAGQGYYEQYF.

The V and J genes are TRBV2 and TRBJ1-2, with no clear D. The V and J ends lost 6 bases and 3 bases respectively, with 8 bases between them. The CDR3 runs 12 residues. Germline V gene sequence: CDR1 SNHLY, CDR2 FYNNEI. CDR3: CASRSGDYGYTF. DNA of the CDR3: TGTGCCAGCAGATCCGGGGACTATGGCTACACCTTC.

The CDR3 reads CASILPRGSNTEAFF. The CDR3, as DNA: TGTGCCAGCATACTCCCCAGGGGATCGAACACTGAAGCTTTCTTT. This sequence joins TRBV6-5 and TRBJ1-1; TRBD1 might be the D (6 bases). The ends were cut back, 7 bases at V and 1 base at J, with 16 bases in the middle. CDR1 MNHEY and CDR2 SVGAGI come from the germline V gene. This CDR3 comprises 15 residues.

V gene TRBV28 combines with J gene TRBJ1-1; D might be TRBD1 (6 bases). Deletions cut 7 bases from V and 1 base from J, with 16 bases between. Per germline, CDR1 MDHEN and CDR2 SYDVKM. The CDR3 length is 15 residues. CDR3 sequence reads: CASTPYRDGNTEAFF. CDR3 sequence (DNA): TGTGCCAGCACCCCCTACAGGGACGGGAACACTGAAGCTTTCTTT.

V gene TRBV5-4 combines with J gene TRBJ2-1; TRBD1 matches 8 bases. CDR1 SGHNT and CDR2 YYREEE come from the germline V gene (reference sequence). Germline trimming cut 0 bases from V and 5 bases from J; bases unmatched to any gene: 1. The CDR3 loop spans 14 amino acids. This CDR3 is CASSLGQGNNEQFF. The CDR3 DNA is TGTGCCAGCAGCTTGGGACAGGGGAACAATGAGCAGTTCTTC. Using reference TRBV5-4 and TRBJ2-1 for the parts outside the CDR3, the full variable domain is ETGVTQSPTHLIKTRGQQVTLRCSSQSGHNTVSWYQQALGQGPQFIFQYYREEENGRGNFPPRFSGLQFPNYSSELNVNALELDDSALYLCASSLGQGNNEQFFGPGTRLTVL.

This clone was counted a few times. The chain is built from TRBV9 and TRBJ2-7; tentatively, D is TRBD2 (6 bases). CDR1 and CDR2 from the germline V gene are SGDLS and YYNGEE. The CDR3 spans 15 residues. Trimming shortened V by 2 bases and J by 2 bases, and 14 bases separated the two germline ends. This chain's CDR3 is CASSVGGSRTYEQYF. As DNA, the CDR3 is TGTGCCAGCAGCGTGGGGGGAAGCAGAACCTACGAGCAGTACTTC.

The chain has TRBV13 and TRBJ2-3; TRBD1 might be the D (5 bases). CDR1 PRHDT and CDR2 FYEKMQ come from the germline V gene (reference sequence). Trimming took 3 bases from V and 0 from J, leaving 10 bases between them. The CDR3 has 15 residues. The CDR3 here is CASSFSTASTDTQYF. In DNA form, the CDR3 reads TGTGCCAGCAGCTTTTCGACAGCTAGCACAGATACGCAGTATTTT. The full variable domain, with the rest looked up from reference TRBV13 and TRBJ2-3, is AAGVIQSPRHLIKEKRETATLKCYPIPRHDTVYWYQQGPGQDPQFLISFYEKMQSDKGSIPDRFSAQQFSDYHSELNMSSLELGDSALYFCASSFSTASTDTQYFGPGTRLTVL.

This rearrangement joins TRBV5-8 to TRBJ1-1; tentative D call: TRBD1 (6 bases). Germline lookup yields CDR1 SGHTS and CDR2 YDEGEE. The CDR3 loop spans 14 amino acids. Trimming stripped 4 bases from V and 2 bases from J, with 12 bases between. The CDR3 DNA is TGTGCCAGCAGCCATCGGACAGTCAACACTGAAGCTTTCTTT. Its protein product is CASSHRTVNTEAFF.

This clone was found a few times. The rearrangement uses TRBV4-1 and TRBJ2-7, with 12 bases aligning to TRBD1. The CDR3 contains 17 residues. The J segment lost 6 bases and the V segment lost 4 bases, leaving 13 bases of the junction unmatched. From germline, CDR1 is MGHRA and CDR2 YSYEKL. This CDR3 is CASSPIGAGTGGPEQYF. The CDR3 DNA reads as TGCGCCAGCAGCCCGATAGGGGCCGGGACAGGGGGCCCCGAGCAGTACTTC.

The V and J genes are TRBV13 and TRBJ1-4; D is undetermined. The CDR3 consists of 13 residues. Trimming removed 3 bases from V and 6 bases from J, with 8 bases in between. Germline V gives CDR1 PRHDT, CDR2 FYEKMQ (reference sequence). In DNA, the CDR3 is TGTGCCAGCAGCTTCGGAGACGATGAAAAACTGTTTTTT. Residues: CASSFGDDEKLFF.

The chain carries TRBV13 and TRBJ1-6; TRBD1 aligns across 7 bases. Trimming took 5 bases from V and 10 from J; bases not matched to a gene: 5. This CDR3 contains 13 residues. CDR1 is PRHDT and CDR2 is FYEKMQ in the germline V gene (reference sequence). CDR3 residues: CASSTTGNSPLHF. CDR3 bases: TGTGCCAGCAGCACGACAGGGAACTCACCCCTCCACTTT.

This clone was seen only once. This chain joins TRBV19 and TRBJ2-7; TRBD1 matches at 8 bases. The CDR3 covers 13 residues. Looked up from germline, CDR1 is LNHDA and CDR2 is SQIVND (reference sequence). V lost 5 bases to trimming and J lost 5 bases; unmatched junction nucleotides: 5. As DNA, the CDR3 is TGTGCCAGTAGTCCGACAGGGGTCAACGAGCAGTACTTC. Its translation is CASSPTGVNEQYF.

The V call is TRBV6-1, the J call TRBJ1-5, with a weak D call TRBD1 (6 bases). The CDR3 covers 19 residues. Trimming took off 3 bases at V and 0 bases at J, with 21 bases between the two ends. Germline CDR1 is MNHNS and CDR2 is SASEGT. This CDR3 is CASSDSIGIKDSSNQPQHF. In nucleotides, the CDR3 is TGTGCCAGCAGTGATAGTATTGGGATAAAGGACAGTAGCAATCAGCCCCAGCATTTT.

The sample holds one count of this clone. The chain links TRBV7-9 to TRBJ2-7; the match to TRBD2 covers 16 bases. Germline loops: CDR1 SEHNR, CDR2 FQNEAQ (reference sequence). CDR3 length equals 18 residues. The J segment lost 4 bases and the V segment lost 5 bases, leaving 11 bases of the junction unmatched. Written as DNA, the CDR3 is TGTGCCAGCAGCGCCGGGACTAGCGGGAGGGCGATTCCGTACGAGCAGTACTTC. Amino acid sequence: CASSAGTSGRAIPYEQYF.

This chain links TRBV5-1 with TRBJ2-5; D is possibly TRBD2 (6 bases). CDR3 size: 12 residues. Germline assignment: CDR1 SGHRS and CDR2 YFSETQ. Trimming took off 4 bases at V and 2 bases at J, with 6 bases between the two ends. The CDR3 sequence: CASSLAQETQYF. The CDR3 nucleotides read TGCGCCAGCAGCCTAGCGCAAGAGACCCAGTACTTC.

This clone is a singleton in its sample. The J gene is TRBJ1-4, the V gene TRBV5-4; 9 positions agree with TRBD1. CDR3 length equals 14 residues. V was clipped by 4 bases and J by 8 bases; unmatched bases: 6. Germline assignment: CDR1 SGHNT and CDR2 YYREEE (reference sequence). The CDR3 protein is CASSRDRDAEKLFF. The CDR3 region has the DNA TGTGCCAGCAGCCGGGACAGGGATGCGGAAAAACTGTTTTTT.

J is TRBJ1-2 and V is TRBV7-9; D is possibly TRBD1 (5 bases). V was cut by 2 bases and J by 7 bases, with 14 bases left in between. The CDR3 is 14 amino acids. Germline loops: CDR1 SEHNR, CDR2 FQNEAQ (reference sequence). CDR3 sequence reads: CASSLPAGSSGYTF. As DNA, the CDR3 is TGTGCCAGCAGCTTACCTGCAGGGTCGAGTGGCTACACCTTC. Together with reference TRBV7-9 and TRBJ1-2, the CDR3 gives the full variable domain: DTGVSQNPRHKITKRGQNVTFRCDPISEHNRLYWYRQTLGQGPEFLTYFQNEAQLEKSRLLSDRFSAERPKGSFSTLEIQRTEQGDSAMYLCASSLPAGSSGYTFGSGTRLTVV.

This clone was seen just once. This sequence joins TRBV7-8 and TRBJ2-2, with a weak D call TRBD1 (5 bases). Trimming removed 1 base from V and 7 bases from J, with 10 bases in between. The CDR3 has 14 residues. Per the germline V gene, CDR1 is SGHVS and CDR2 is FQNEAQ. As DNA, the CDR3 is TGTGCCAGCAGCTTAGAAAGGGGCGGCGGGGAGCTGTTTTTT. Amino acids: CASSLERGGGELFF.

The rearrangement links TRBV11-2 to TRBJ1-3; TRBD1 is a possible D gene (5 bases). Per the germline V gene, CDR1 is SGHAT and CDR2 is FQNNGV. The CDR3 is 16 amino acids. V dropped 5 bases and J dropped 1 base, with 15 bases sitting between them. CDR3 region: CASSPIRRTSGNTIYF. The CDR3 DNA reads TGTGCCAGCAGCCCGATCCGAAGGACATCTGGAAACACCATATATTTT. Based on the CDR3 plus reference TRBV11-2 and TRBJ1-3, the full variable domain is EAGVAQSPRYKIIEKRQSVAFWCNPISGHATLYWYQQILGQGPKLLIQFQNNGVVDDSQLPKDRFSAERLKGVDSTLKIQPAKLEDSAVYLCASSPIRRTSGNTIYFGEGSWLTVV.

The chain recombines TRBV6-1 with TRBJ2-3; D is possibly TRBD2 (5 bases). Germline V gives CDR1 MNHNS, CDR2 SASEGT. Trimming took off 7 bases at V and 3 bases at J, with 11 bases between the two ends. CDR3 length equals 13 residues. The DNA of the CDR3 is TGTGCCAGCAAAGAGGGTAGGACAGATACGCAGTATTTT. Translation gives CASKEGRTDTQYF.